This T cell receptor beta chain stems from a study of T cell repertoires in cytomegalovirus infection. In the study overall: CMV epitopes in the study were HLA-C-restricted (recently identified) and HLA-B-restricted (well studied). From public TCR beta signatures came an indication of both CMV infection and matching HLA type.

The V end lost 2 bases, the J end lost 13 bases, and 16 bases lay between the germline ends. Germline values: CDR1 LNHDA, CDR2 SQIVND (reference sequence). The CDR3 loop spans 13 amino acids. Study-level results: Based on cumulative public TCR beta family frequency, carriers of CMV plus the relevant HLA were identified. CMV-specific TCR beta clonotypes restricted by HLA-C were the ones dominating the ex vivo response.

This clonotype was seen more than once but under ten times. The antigen remains unidentified. TCRdb re-analysed the reads in MiXCR, keeping a single row per CDR3 protein. The sample lists roughly 920,000 distinct CDR3 sequences, around 32% occurring once. The source material was cultured CD8+ T cells from PBMCs, sampled from culture after CMV antigen stimulation. The sequence was collected from a human donor in good health (CMV status not recorded). Some clones in this sample may be carry-over from other donors' samples. The chain employs TRBV19 and TRBJ2-3, with unresolved D. CDR3 DNA sequence: TGTGCCAGTAGTATATTCGACCAGAGTCCTAAGTATTTT. This sequence encodes CASSIFDQSPKYF.